These 24 T cell receptor beta chains originate from one sample sequenced in a study of blood T cell repertoires in COVID-19. Repertoires were generated with immunoSEQ multiplex PCR, while TCRdb's copy carries only in-frame clones and drops some. The sample holds 190,000 or so clones, around 80% seen once. The sequenced sample was peripheral blood. These receptors originate from a woman aged 80 or over with COVID-19, enrolled during active disease.

This clone appeared once. The chain couples TRBV7-8 to TRBJ2-1, with 7 nucleotides matching TRBD1. The CDR3 is made up of 16 amino acids. Germline V lookup: CDR1 SGHVS, CDR2 FQNEAQ. With V trimmed by 5 bases and J by 6 bases, 13 bases remained unmatched. CDR3 amino acids: CASSTLDRPPSNEQFF. DNA of the CDR3: TGTGCCAGCAGCACTCTGGACAGGCCCCCTTCCAATGAGCAGTTCTTC.

The rearrangement links TRBV5-1 to TRBJ2-7, with 8 positions matching TRBD2. Germline assignment: CDR1 SGHRS and CDR2 YFSETQ. CDR3 length: 14 residues. The ends lost 4 bases at V and 1 base at J; junction bases unmatched: 4. The CDR3: CASSSGGDSYEQYF. Written as DNA, the CDR3 is TGCGCCAGCAGCAGCGGGGGAGATTCCTACGAGCAGTACTTC.

The chain joins TRBV28 to TRBJ2-3; 8 positions agree with TRBD2. V trimming: 1 base; J trimming: 7 bases; junction bases outside the gene matches: 7. This CDR3 contains 15 residues. Germline V CDR1 and CDR2: MDHEN, SYDVKM. CDR3 DNA: TGTGCCAGCAGTTTATCTCTAGCGGGTTTATATACGCAGTATTTT. The encoded protein is CASSLSLAGLYTQYF.

This clone was detected once. CDR3 sequence (DNA): TGTGCCAGCAGCTTAAACAGCCCGATTTACAATGAGCAGTTCTTC. It is translated as CASSLNSPIYNEQFF. The V and J genes are TRBV7-8 and TRBJ2-1, with D hard to call. There are 15 residues in the CDR3. The V and J ends lost 2 bases and 4 bases respectively, with 12 bases between them. CDR1 is SGHVS, CDR2 FQNEAQ, per germline.

The CDR3 bases are TGTGCCAGCAGTCAACAGGGTCCTCCCTACGAGCAGTACTTC. It specifies CASSQQGPPYEQYF. The rearrangement links TRBV27 to TRBJ2-7, with D possibly being TRBD1 (6 bases). Germline V gene lookup returns CDR1 MNHEY and CDR2 SMNVEV (reference sequence). V lost 5 bases and J lost 2, with 13 bases in between. The CDR3 spans 14 residues.

On this clone: The sample has other DNA sequences that encode this CDR3 too. CDR3 amino acids: CASSGGGDTQYF. DNA of the CDR3: TGTGCCAGCTCCGGGGGGGGCGATACGCAGTATTTT. The V gene is TRBV2, the J gene TRBJ2-3; 8 bases map to TRBD2. This CDR3 has 12 residues. Germline V lookup: CDR1 SNHLY, CDR2 FYNNEI. V lost 8 bases, J lost 6 bases, and 4 bases stayed unmatched.

The rearrangement uses TRBV5-4 and TRBJ1-3, with TRBD1 matching over 7 bases. The germline CDR1 and CDR2 sequences are SGHNT and YYREEE (reference sequence). This CDR3 is 18 amino acids long. V lost 4 bases and J lost 2; bases outside the gene matches: 15. The CDR3 DNA reads as TGTGCCAGCAGCCGAGGGAGGACAGGACAAGTAGCTGGAAACACCATATATTTT. As protein: CASSRGRTGQVAGNTIYF.

The chain couples TRBV24-1 to TRBJ1-1; 10 positions agree with TRBD1. This CDR3 is 14 amino acids long. V shed 7 bases and J 5 bases; nucleotides not matched to a gene: 6. Germline V gene sequence: CDR1 KGHDR, CDR2 SFDVKD. The CDR3 is CATSAGTGATEAFF. The CDR3 DNA follows: TGTGCCACCAGCGCCGGGACAGGGGCGACTGAAGCTTTCTTT.

J is TRBJ1-4 and V is TRBV15; 7 nucleotides agree with TRBD1. Germline CDR1 and CDR2: LNHNV and YYDKDF (reference sequence). The ends lost 3 bases at V and 6 bases at J; junction bases unmatched: 7. This CDR3 spans 15 amino acids. The CDR3 region has the DNA TGTGCCACCAGCAGTTTCAGGGGGGCCGATGAAAAACTGTTTTTT. Protein product: CATSSFRGADEKLFF.

This clone was seen a few times. V is TRBV19 and J is TRBJ1-5; a weak D match, TRBD1 (6 bases). This CDR3 has 15 residues. Germline CDR1 and CDR2: LNHDA and SQIVND (reference sequence). V lost 9 bases and J 0 bases, leaving 15 bases between the germline ends. CDR3: CASVRTANSNQPQHF. The CDR3 DNA follows: TGTGCCAGCGTAAGGACAGCGAATAGCAATCAGCCCCAGCATTTT.

Here the CDR3 DNA reads TGTGCCAGCAGTGAAGACAGGGATTATGAGCAGTTCTTC. Protein product: CASSEDRDYEQFF. The rearrangement links TRBV2 to TRBJ2-1, with a weak D call TRBD1 (6 bases). Between the trimmed V and J ends, which lost 1 base and 8 bases, there was a span of 9 bases. The CDR3 consists of 13 residues. Per the germline V gene, CDR1 is SNHLY and CDR2 is FYNNEI.

The chain recombines TRBV5-4 with TRBJ2-7; 9 bases are shared with TRBD2. CDR1 and CDR2 (germline): SGHNT, YYREEE (reference sequence). There are 14 residues in the CDR3. The trim removed 5 bases at V and 4 bases at J, leaving 7 bases unmatched. CDR3 nucleotides: TGTGCCAGCAGTCCCCCGGGACTAGCTTACGAGCAGTACTTC. Protein product: CASSPPGLAYEQYF.

Regarding this clone: At the DNA level, this CDR3 is encoded by other sequences in the same sample as well. The chain joins TRBV3-1 (or the pseudogene TRBV3-2) to TRBJ2-7; 8 bases map to TRBD1. This CDR3 is built from 14 residues. J lost 1 base, V lost 4 bases, and 3 bases had no gene match. CDR1 is LGHDT and CDR2 is YNNKEL in the germline V gene (reference sequence). CDR3: CASSRTGSSYEQYF. The CDR3, as DNA: TGTGCCAGCAGCCGGACAGGGAGTTCCTACGAGCAGTACTTC.

The V gene is TRBV29-1, the J gene TRBJ1-1; D possibly corresponds to TRBD1 (6 bases). The germline V gene encodes CDR1 SQVTM and CDR2 ANQGSEA. Deletions cut 6 bases from V and 3 bases from J, with 14 bases between. The CDR3 extends over 13 amino acids. CDR3 sequence (DNA): TGCAGCGTGATCAGGGGTGATCACACTGAAGCTTTCTTT. This encodes CSVIRGDHTEAFF.

The chain joins TRBV2 to TRBJ1-5; 8 positions agree with TRBD1. Trimming cost V 2 bases and J 0 bases; bases outside gene matches: 3. This CDR3 is 16 amino acids long. Germline V gene sequence: CDR1 SNHLY, CDR2 FYNNEI. The CDR3 sequence is CASSERGQASNQPQHF. As DNA, the CDR3 is TGTGCCAGCAGTGAAAGGGGACAGGCTAGCAATCAGCCCCAGCATTTT.

This clone was detected once. CDR3 sequence (DNA): TGTGCCAGCCTCGCGAGGAATACTATGAACACTGAAGCTTTCTTT. It yields the protein CASLARNTMNTEAFF. The chain joins TRBV7-9 to TRBJ1-1; D unclear. V was cut by 8 bases and J by 0 bases, with 16 bases left in between. The CDR3 spans 15 residues. Germline CDR1 and CDR2: SEHNR and FQNEAQ (reference sequence). Drawing the rest from reference TRBV7-9 and TRBJ1-1, the complete variable domain is DTGVSQNPRHKITKRGQNVTFRCDPISEHNRLYWYRQTLGQGPEFLTYFQNEAQLEKSRLLSDRFSAERPKGSFSTLEIQRTEQGDSAMYLCASLARNTMNTEAFFGQGTRLTVV.

The chain couples TRBV11-2 to TRBJ2-7; 12 bases are a match to TRBD2. V gave up 5 bases and J gave up 0 bases; unmatched junction bases: 11. The germline V gene has CDR1 SGHAT and CDR2 FQNNGV. CDR3 length equals 18 residues. The CDR3 DNA reads as TGTGCCAGCAGCCCCCCTCCTGGACTAGCGGGATCCTCCTACGAGCAGTACTTC. It encodes CASSPPPGLAGSSYEQYF.

The chain carries TRBV12-3 or TRBV12-4 and TRBJ1-2, with D possibly TRBD1 on 5 matching bases. CDR3 length: 12 residues. Trimming left V 9 bases short and J 4 bases short, with 12 bases between. The CDR3 DNA reads as TGTGCCAGTTACGACAGTCCCTATGGCTACACCTTC. Its protein is CASYDSPYGYTF.

This clone has only one observation. The CDR3 sequence: CASSLPKPAYNEQFF. As DNA, the CDR3 is TGCGCCAGCAGCCTGCCCAAACCAGCCTACAATGAGCAGTTCTTC. The V gene is TRBV5-1, the J gene TRBJ2-1; D is ambiguous. CDR1 is SGHRS and CDR2 is YFSETQ in the germline V gene. CDR3 length equals 15 residues. Trimming removed 4 bases at V and 2 bases at J, with 13 bases between. The full variable domain, its missing parts supplied by reference TRBV5-1 and TRBJ2-1, is KAGVTQTPRYLIKTRGQQVTLSCSPISGHRSVSWYQQTPGQGLQFLFEYFSETQRNKGNFPGRFSGRQFSNSRSEMNVSTLELGDSALYLCASSLPKPAYNEQFFGPGTRLTVL.

The gene calls are TRBV27 and TRBJ1-2; TRBD1 aligns across 8 bases. Germline trimming cut 3 bases from V and 7 bases from J; bases unmatched to any gene: 4. The CDR3 loop spans 13 amino acids. Germline V CDR1 and CDR2: MNHEY, SMNVEV (reference sequence). The CDR3, as DNA: TGTGCCAGCAGTTTGAACAGGGGGGGTGGCTACACCTTC. Its translation is CASSLNRGGGYTF.

To note about this clone: Compared with germline, one end of the junction differs, possibly owing to a read error. The V and J genes are TRBV3-1 (or the pseudogene TRBV3-2) and TRBJ2-7; 9 bases line up with TRBD1. Germline V gene lookup returns CDR1 LGHDT and CDR2 YNNKEL (reference sequence). CDR3 length: 14 amino acids. CDR3 bases: TGTGCCAGCAGCCGAGGGACAGGGCCAAGGGTGGATGACTTC. Its protein is CASSRGTGPRVDDF.

The J gene is TRBJ1-3, the V gene TRBV6-5; 8 bases are shared with TRBD1. CDR3 size: 15 residues. Germline CDR1 reads MNHEY; CDR2 reads SVGAGI. The J segment lost 0 bases and the V segment lost 7 bases, leaving 5 bases of the junction unmatched. CDR3 sequence reads: CASTLDRVSGNTIYF. DNA of the CDR3: TGTGCCAGCACCCTGGACAGGGTCTCTGGAAACACCATATATTTT.

This chain uses TRBV7-6 with TRBJ1-1; 8 nucleotides agree with TRBD1. V lost 1 base and J lost 1; bases outside the gene matches: 2. Looked up from germline, CDR1 is SGHVS and CDR2 is FNYEAQ. The CDR3 length is 15 residues. CDR3 sequence (DNA): TGTGCCAGCAGCTTAGAGGGGACAGGGAACACTGAAGCTTTCTTT. Protein product: CASSLEGTGNTEAFF.

This clone has a single count. The V and J genes are TRBV29-1 and TRBJ2-1; D is perhaps TRBD2 (6 bases). CDR3 length: 14 residues. Trimming removed 2 bases at V and 9 bases at J, with 17 bases between. Germline CDR1 reads SQVTM; CDR2 reads ANQGSEA. This CDR3 reads CSVEFRLLGGEQFF. Written as DNA, the CDR3 is TGCAGCGTTGAATTTCGGCTCCTGGGGGGTGAGCAGTTCTTC.